The 14 T cell receptor beta chains reported below all come from one sample, sequenced in a study of blood T cell repertoires in COVID-19. Data came from immunoSEQ multiplex PCR; TCRdb stores just in-frame clones and leaves some out. The sample holds 280,000 or so clones; 70% to 90% are singletons and the top ten take 6.9%. Sequencing was performed on peripheral blood. Every receptor here comes from a woman aged 30 to 39 who had recovered from COVID-19.

This clone has only a few counts. This chain links TRBV24-1 with TRBJ2-7, with D tentatively TRBD1 (5 bases). Trimming left V 1 base short and J 2 bases short, with 11 bases between. CDR3 length equals 15 residues. The germline V gene encodes CDR1 KGHDR and CDR2 SFDVKD. CDR3 DNA sequence: TGTGCCACCAGTGATTTAGGGCAGGGCACCTACGAGCAGTACTTC. Translated, it gives CATSDLGQGTYEQYF.

The chain carries TRBV12-3 or TRBV12-4 and TRBJ2-7, with D tentatively TRBD2 (5 bases). Trimming removed 3 bases from V and 3 bases from J, with 9 bases in between. The CDR3 spans 13 residues. CDR3 sequence (DNA): TGTGCCAGCAGTTTCGGACTGGACTACGAGCAGTACTTC. Its protein is CASSFGLDYEQYF.

The chain has TRBV28 and TRBJ2-6; D remains unclear. CDR1 is MDHEN, CDR2 SYDVKM, per germline. The ends were cut back, 8 bases at V and 0 bases at J, with 8 bases in the middle. The CDR3 length is 14 residues. CDR3 nucleotides: TGTGCCAGCTCTTTTAGCTCTGGGGCCAACGTCCTGACTTTC. This codes for CASSFSSGANVLTF.

The chain uses TRBV7-2 and TRBJ2-5; 9 nucleotides align to TRBD1. The CDR3 spans 14 residues. After removal of 5 bases from V and 4 bases from J, the junction contained 5 bases not matched to a gene. Germline V gene data show CDR1 as SGHTA and CDR2 as FQGNSA. This CDR3 reads CASSMDRGRETQYF. The CDR3 region has the DNA TGTGCCAGCAGCATGGACAGGGGCCGAGAGACCCAGTACTTC.

This chain uses TRBV2 with TRBJ2-5, with 7 bases that match TRBD1. V lost 6 bases and J lost 4; bases outside the gene matches: 8. The CDR3 is 14 residues long. Germline assignment: CDR1 SNHLY and CDR2 FYNNEI. Here the CDR3 DNA reads TGTGCCAGCAGACTCAGGACAGGCCCAGAGACCCAGTACTTC. Translated, it gives CASRLRTGPETQYF.

This sequence joins TRBV28 and TRBJ2-3; tentative D call: TRBD2 (5 bases). Germline V gives CDR1 MDHEN, CDR2 SYDVKM. Between the trimmed V and J ends, which lost 5 bases and 0 bases, there was a span of 12 bases. The CDR3 is made up of 15 amino acids. Here the CDR3 reads CASSLDSPSTDTQYF. The CDR3 DNA reads TGTGCCAGCAGTCTGGACTCCCCTAGCACAGATACGCAGTATTTT.

The chain recombines TRBV29-1 with TRBJ1-1; no clear D gene. The V end was cut by 6 bases, the J end by 5 bases, with 22 bases between. Germline CDR1 is SQVTM and CDR2 is ANQGSEA. This CDR3 contains 15 residues. The CDR3 nucleotides are TGCAGCGTGGGAAAATCGGTCGTAGCGGATACTGAAGCTTTCTTT. Amino acids: CSVGKSVVADTEAFF.

The V call is TRBV11-3, the J call TRBJ2-5; 11 bases line up with TRBD1. The CDR3 extends over 15 amino acids. V dropped 0 bases and J dropped 4; count of bases not matched to a gene: 1. Germline-derived CDR1 and CDR2 are SGHNT and YENEEA. The CDR3 protein is CASSLEGTGGETQYF. The CDR3 DNA is TGTGCCAGCAGCTTAGAGGGGACAGGGGGAGAGACCCAGTACTTC.

The CDR3 nucleotides are TGTGCCAGCAGTGCCGGAGCCACCAACTGCGAGCAGTACTTC. This codes for CASSAGATNCEQYF. This sequence joins TRBV2 and TRBJ2-7; no clear D. The CDR3 has 14 residues. CDR1 and CDR2 (germline): SNHLY, FYNNEI. Trimming stripped 4 bases from V and 6 bases from J, with 16 bases between.

This chain connects TRBV10-3 to TRBJ1-1; unclear D gene. V lost 4 bases to trimming and J lost 5 bases, with 14 bases between them. CDR3 size: 14 residues. CDR1 ENHRY and CDR2 SYGVKD come from the germline V gene. CDR3 loop: CAISAQDSLTEAFF. The CDR3 DNA follows: TGTGCCATCAGTGCCCAAGATTCCCTAACTGAAGCTTTCTTT.

The V gene is TRBV5-4, the J gene TRBJ1-6; no clear D gene. This CDR3 comprises 14 residues. Trimming shortened V by 0 bases and J by 10 bases, and 11 bases separated the two germline ends. CDR1 and CDR2 (germline): SGHNT, YYREEE (reference sequence). The CDR3 sequence is CASSLGGGSSPLHF. The CDR3 DNA is TGTGCCAGCAGCTTGGGTGGAGGGAGCTCACCCCTCCACTTT. The full variable domain, with the rest looked up from reference TRBV5-4 and TRBJ1-6, is ETGVTQSPTHLIKTRGQQVTLRCSSQSGHNTVSWYQQALGQGPQFIFQYYREEENGRGNFPPRFSGLQFPNYSSELNVNALELDDSALYLCASSLGGGSSPLHFGNGTRLTVT.

The chain couples TRBV4-1 to TRBJ1-1; D might be TRBD1 (5 bases). The ends were cut back, 4 bases at V and 10 bases at J, with 16 bases in the middle. The CDR3 length is 13 residues. Germline V CDR1 and CDR2: MGHRA, YSYEKL. CDR3 in amino acids: CASSPEQEGSAFF. As DNA, the CDR3 is TGCGCCAGCAGCCCGGAACAGGAGGGTTCAGCTTTCTTT.

This rearrangement joins TRBV3-1 (or the pseudogene TRBV3-2) to TRBJ1-1, with TRBD1 as a possible D gene (5 bases). V gave up 6 bases and J gave up 4 bases, with 12 bases separating them. CDR1 is LGHDT, CDR2 YNNKEL, per germline (reference sequence). The CDR3 consists of 13 residues. The CDR3 coding sequence is TGTGCCAGCAGATATCTTCAGGGCACTGAAGCTTTCTTT. Protein sequence: CASRYLQGTEAFF.

This clone was recorded only once. The CDR3 DNA is TGTGCCAGCAGTGGCGTCAGGATGAGCTCTGGGGCCAACGTCCTGACTTTC. This sequence encodes CASSGVRMSSGANVLTF. This rearrangement joins TRBV2 to TRBJ2-6; D unclear. V was shortened by 4 bases and J by 0 bases, with 13 bases between the two germline ends. This CDR3 region has 17 residues. CDR1 and CDR2 (germline): SNHLY, FYNNEI. Drawing the rest from reference TRBV2 and TRBJ2-6, the complete variable domain is EPEVTQTPSHQVTQMGQEVILRCVPISNHLYFYWYRQILGQKVEFLVSFYNNEISEKSEIFDDQFSVERPDGSNFTLKIRSTKLEDSAMYFCASSGVRMSSGANVLTFGAGSRLTVL.